This T cell receptor beta chain was recovered during a study of blood T cell repertoires in COVID-19. About the research overall: The United States, Italy and Spain provided the acute and convalescent COVID-19 samples.

Participants spanned ages about 18 to 100 years and resided in over 20 US areas. Resolution of symptoms, clearance, or two negative PCRs was present in recovered Cohort 3 donors. Only in-frame clones appear in the TCRdb table, and some are missing; sequencing was by immunoSEQ multiplex PCR. The profile shows 300,000 or so clones, 90% of them singletons. This clonotype was obtained from a woman in her 30s who had recovered from COVID-19. The sequencing sample was made of PBMCs or T cells enriched from blood (not recorded which).

CDR3 residues: CASSLDRGDEQFF. The CDR3 region has the DNA TGTGCCAGCAGCTTGGACAGGGGCGATGAGCAGTTCTTC. The rearrangement links TRBV11-2 to TRBJ2-1, with 9 bases identical to TRBD1. The CDR3 loop spans 13 amino acids. Per germline, CDR1 SGHAT and CDR2 FQNNGV. V shed 3 bases, J shed 8 bases, and the junction held 2 bases outside the gene matches.